The next 16 T cell receptor beta chains were all read from a single sample in a study of T-cell memory formation after mild COVID-19 (dated by TCRdb to about 2021). Libraries were constructed by 5' RACE. TCRdb lists the instrument as Illumina NovaSeq 6000. TCRdb took the public reads, trimmed them with fastp at Q25, ran MiXCR for clone calling and kept in-frame beta chains. Each entry is one CDR3 protein sequence, shown with its most common DNA and genes. The sample table records some 450,000 distinct CDR3 sequences; approximately 18% of these occur just once. The ten largest clones capture 20% to 25% of the sample. Sequenced input: PBMCs or a T cell subset sorted from them (not recorded which). All receptors derive from a man between 18 and 35 years old who had mild COVID-19 (a few samples of this study predate the infection). The sample titles of this study are shuffled in the database, so cell type and time point are left out; the donor was told from shared clones.

The sample holds a few counts of this clonotype. V and J are TRBV27 and TRBJ2-3; TRBD1 aligns across 7 bases. The CDR3 has 16 amino acids. CDR1 and CDR2 (germline): MNHEY, SMNVEV (reference sequence). With 0 bases clipped from V and 6 bases from J, the junction kept 9 bases outside the gene matches. CDR3 loop: CASSLSWDRRSDTQYF. In DNA, the CDR3 is TGTGCCAGCAGTTTATCCTGGGACAGACGAAGCGATACGCAGTATTTT.

This clonotype showed up just a few times. The chain recombines TRBV12-3 or TRBV12-4 with TRBJ2-7, with 9 bases matching TRBD1. The CDR3 loop spans 15 amino acids. J was trimmed by 3 bases and V by 8 bases; bases with no gene match: 11. CDR3 nucleotides: TGTGCCAGCTCCCTACCGGGACAGGGATTCTACGAGCAGTACTTC. It specifies CASSLPGQGFYEQYF.

The V call is TRBV4-1, the J call TRBJ2-5; D is possibly TRBD1 (5 bases). The CDR3 contains 14 residues. Germline V gives CDR1 MGHRA, CDR2 YSYEKL. The V gene lost 0 bases and the J gene lost 6 bases, with 11 bases spanning the gap. CDR3 in amino acids: CASSQEGQGKTQYF. The DNA for the CDR3 is TGCGCCAGCAGCCAAGAGGGTCAGGGAAAGACCCAGTACTTC.

This clonotype was observed a handful of times. V and J are TRBV11-3 and TRBJ2-1; TRBD1 agrees at 10 bases. Per germline, CDR1 SGHNT and CDR2 YENEEA. This CDR3 has 16 residues. With V trimmed by 4 bases and J by 7 bases, 10 bases remained unmatched. CDR3 residues: CASSSDRGRVRNEQFF. The DNA of the CDR3 is TGTGCCAGCAGCTCCGACAGGGGGCGAGTAAGAAATGAGCAGTTCTTC.

This clonotype was seen a handful of times. The rearrangement links TRBV12-3 or TRBV12-4 to TRBJ1-2; TRBD1 is a possible D gene (5 bases). The CDR3 totals 12 residues. V shed 3 bases and J shed 5 bases, with 7 bases lying between them. CDR3 in amino acids: CASSFGAYGYTF. Written as DNA, the CDR3 is TGTGCCAGCAGTTTCGGGGCTTATGGCTACACCTTC.

The genes are TRBV20-1 and TRBJ2-3; 10 bases are a match to TRBD2. With 1 base clipped from V and 3 bases from J, the junction kept 7 bases outside the gene matches. The CDR3 spans 16 residues. Germline loops: CDR1 DFQATT, CDR2 SNEGSKA (reference sequence). CDR3 protein: CSARAPSGGGTDTQYF. The CDR3 coding sequence is TGCAGTGCTAGAGCCCCTAGCGGGGGTGGGACAGATACGCAGTATTTT.

The chain is built from TRBV4-2 and TRBJ2-3; no reliable D call. The ends were cut back, 1 base at V and 5 bases at J, with 10 bases in the middle. The CDR3 is 14 residues long. Germline V gene sequence: CDR1 LGHNA, CDR2 YNFKEQ. DNA of the CDR3: TGTGCCAGCAGCCAAGGGGCAGAAGGAGATACGCAGTATTTT. As protein: CASSQGAEGDTQYF.

This clonotype came up a few times. The chain carries TRBV29-1 and TRBJ2-3; D perhaps matches TRBD2 (6 bases). Deletions cut 6 bases from V and 5 bases from J, with 15 bases between. Germline V lookup: CDR1 SQVTM, CDR2 ANQGSEA. CDR3 size: 13 residues. The chain's CDR3 is CSVSSVLVDTQYF. The CDR3 coding sequence is TGCAGCGTCTCTAGCGTCCTGGTAGATACGCAGTATTTT.

A few counts support this clonotype. This sequence joins TRBV13 and TRBJ1-4, with D possibly being TRBD1 (6 bases). Germline lookup yields CDR1 PRHDT and CDR2 FYEKMQ (reference sequence). The CDR3 has 16 amino acids. Trimming took off 4 bases at V and 8 bases at J, with 20 bases between the two ends. The CDR3 DNA is TGTGCCAGCAGCTCTCAGGGGTTCGTAGGTCGCGAAAAACTGTTTTTT. Translated, it gives CASSSQGFVGREKLFF.

The chain is built from TRBV7-8 and TRBJ1-1; 8 bases are shared with TRBD1. Germline V gives CDR1 SGHVS, CDR2 FQNEAQ. V dropped 6 bases and J dropped 3; count of bases not matched to a gene: 15. The CDR3 runs to 17 residues. The CDR3 spells CASRRYRGRLGDTEAFF. In nucleotides, the CDR3 is TGTGCCAGCAGGAGATACAGGGGGAGGTTGGGGGACACTGAAGCTTTCTTT.

This clonotype came up a few times. The chain is built from TRBV7-9 and TRBJ1-2; D is unresolved. Germline values: CDR1 SEHNR, CDR2 FQNEAQ (reference sequence). The V and J ends lost 4 bases and 5 bases respectively, with 14 bases between them. This CDR3 contains 14 residues. The CDR3 nucleotides read TGTGCCAGCAGCTCCTCGGCCCTGGGGTATGGCTACACCTTC. It yields the protein CASSSSALGYGYTF.

The sample holds a few counts of this clonotype. The rearrangement joins TRBV6-4 to TRBJ2-1; the D is unclear. Per germline, CDR1 MRHNA and CDR2 SNTAGT. Trimming left V 0 bases short and J 7 bases short, with 7 bases between. The CDR3 extends over 13 amino acids. The CDR3 DNA is TGTGCCAGCAGTGACTCGGCTGGGAATGAGCAGTTCTTC. This encodes CASSDSAGNEQFF.

This clonotype was seen only a few times. The chain links TRBV12-3 or TRBV12-4 to TRBJ1-2; the D is unclear. CDR3 length: 13 amino acids. Trimming took off 4 bases at V and 8 bases at J, with 14 bases between the two ends. CDR3 in DNA: TGTGCCAGCAGTTCGTCTATTCAAGGGGGCTACACCTTC. It codes for CASSSSIQGGYTF.

In its sample, this clonotype was seen a few times. V usage is TRBV24-1 and J usage is TRBJ2-3; 7 bases are a match to TRBD2. Germline CDR1 KGHDR, CDR2 SFDVKD. This CDR3 is 13 amino acids long. J was trimmed by 2 bases and V by 9 bases; bases with no gene match: 4. The CDR3 DNA sequence: TGTGCCACCGCGGCGGGGGACACAGATACGCAGTATTTT. Encoded protein: CATAAGDTDTQYF.

The chain links TRBV7-2 to TRBJ2-7; D might be TRBD1 or TRBD2, each matching 5 bases. Trimming took off 0 bases at V and 5 bases at J, with 8 bases between the two ends. From germline, CDR1 is SGHTA and CDR2 FQGNSA. The CDR3 is 13 amino acids. The CDR3 sequence is CASSLAGAHEQYV. The CDR3 nucleotides read TGTGCCAGCAGCTTAGCCGGGGCCCACGAGCAGTACGTC.

This clonotype occurred many times. The chain links TRBV6-1 to TRBJ2-2; D ambiguous. The length of the CDR3 is 14 residues. Germline V CDR1 and CDR2: MNHNS, SASEGT. Between the trimmed V and J ends, which lost 1 base and 5 bases, there was a span of 8 bases. The CDR3 loop is CASSEGAETGELFF. For the CDR3, the DNA is TGTGCCAGCAGTGAAGGGGCAGAAACCGGGGAGCTGTTTTTT.